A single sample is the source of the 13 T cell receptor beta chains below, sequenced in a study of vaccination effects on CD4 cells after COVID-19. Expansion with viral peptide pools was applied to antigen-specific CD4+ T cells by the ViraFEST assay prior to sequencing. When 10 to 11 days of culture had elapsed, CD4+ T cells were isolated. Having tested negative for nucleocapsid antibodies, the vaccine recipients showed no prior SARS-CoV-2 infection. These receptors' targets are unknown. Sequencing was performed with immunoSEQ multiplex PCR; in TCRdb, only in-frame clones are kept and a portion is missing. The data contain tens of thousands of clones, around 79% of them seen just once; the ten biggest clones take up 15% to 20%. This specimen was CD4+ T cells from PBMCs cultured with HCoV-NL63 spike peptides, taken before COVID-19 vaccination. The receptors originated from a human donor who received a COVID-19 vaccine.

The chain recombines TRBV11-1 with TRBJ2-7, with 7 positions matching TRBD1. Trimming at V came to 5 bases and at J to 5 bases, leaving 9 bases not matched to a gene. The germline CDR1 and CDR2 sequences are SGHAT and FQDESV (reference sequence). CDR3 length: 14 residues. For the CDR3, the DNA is TGTGCCAGCAGCCGAACCACAGGGGAAAACGAGCAGTACTTC. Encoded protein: CASSRTTGENEQYF.

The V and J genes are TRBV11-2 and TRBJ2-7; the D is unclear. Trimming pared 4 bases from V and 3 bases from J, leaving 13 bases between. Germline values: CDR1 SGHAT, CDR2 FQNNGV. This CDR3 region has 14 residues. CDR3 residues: CASSSQRHYYEQYF. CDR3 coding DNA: TGTGCCAGCAGCTCCCAACGGCACTACTACGAGCAGTACTTC.

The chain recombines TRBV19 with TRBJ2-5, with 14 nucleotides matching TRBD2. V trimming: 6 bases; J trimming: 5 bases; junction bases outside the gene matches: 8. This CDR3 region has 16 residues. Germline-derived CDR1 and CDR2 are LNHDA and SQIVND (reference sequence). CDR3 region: CASRLTSGGAGETQYF. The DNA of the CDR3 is TGTGCCAGTAGGCTGACTAGCGGGGGGGCCGGGGAGACCCAGTACTTC. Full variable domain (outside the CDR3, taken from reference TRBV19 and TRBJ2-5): DGGITQSPKYLFRKEGQNVTLSCEQNLNHDAMYWYRQDPGQGLRLIYYSQIVNDFQKGDIAEGYSVSREKKESFPLTVTSAQKNPTAFYLCASRLTSGGAGETQYFGPGTRLLVL.

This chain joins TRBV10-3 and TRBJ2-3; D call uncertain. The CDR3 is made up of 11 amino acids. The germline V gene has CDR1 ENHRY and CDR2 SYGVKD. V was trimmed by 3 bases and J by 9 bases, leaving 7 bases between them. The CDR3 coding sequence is TGTGCCATCAGTGAAACCGGGACGCAGTATTTT. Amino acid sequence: CAISETGTQYF.

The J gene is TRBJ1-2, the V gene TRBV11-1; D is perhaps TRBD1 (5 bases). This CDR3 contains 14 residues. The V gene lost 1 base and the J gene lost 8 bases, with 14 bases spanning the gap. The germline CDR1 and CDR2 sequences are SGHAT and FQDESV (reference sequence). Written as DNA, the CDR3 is TGTGCCAGCAGCTTAGAAGCGGGACTTCGGGGCTACACCTTC. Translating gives CASSLEAGLRGYTF.

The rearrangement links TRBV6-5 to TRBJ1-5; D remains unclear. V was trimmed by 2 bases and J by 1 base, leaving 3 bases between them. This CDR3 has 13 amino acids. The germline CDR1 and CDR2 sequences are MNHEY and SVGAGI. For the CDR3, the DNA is TGTGCCAGCAGTTACAGGAGCAATCAGCCCCAGCATTTT. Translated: CASSYRSNQPQHF.

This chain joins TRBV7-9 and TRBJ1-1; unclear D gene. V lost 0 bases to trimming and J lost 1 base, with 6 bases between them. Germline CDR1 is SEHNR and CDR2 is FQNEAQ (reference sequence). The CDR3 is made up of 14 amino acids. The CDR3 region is CASSLAGPNTEAFF. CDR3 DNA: TGTGCCAGCAGCTTAGCAGGGCCGAACACTGAAGCTTTCTTT.

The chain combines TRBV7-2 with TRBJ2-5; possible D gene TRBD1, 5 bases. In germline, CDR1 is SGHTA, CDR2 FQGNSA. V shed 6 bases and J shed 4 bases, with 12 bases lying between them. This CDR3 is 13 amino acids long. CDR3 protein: CASRPTGIETQYF. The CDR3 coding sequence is TGTGCCAGCAGGCCTACAGGTATAGAGACCCAGTACTTC.

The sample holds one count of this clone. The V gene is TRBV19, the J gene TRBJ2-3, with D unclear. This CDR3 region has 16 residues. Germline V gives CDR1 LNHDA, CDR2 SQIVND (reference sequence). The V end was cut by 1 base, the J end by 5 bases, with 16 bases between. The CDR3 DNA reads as TGTGCCAGTAGTATAGTTCCTCTCGGCCCCCTAGATACGCAGTATTTT. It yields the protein CASSIVPLGPLDTQYF.

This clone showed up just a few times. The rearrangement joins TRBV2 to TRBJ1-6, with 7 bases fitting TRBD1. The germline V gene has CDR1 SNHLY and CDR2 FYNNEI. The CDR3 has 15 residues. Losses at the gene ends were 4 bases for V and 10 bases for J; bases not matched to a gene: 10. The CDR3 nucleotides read TGTGCCAGCAGTGCGTATTCTAGGGGGCAGTCACCCCTCCACTTT. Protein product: CASSAYSRGQSPLHF.

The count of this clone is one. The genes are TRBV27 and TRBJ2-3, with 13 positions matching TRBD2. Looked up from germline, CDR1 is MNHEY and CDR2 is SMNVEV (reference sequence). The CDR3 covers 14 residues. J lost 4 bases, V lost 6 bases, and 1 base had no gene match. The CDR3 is CASRLAGGPDTQYF. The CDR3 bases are TGTGCCAGCAGACTAGCGGGAGGGCCAGATACGCAGTATTTT.

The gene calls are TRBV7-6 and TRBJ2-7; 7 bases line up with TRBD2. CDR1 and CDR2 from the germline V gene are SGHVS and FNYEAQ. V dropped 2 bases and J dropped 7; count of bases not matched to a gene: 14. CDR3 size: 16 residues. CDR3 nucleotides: TGTGCCAGCAGCTTATCCGCGGGAGCCCTCGCTCATGAGCAGTACTTC. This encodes CASSLSAGALAHEQYF.

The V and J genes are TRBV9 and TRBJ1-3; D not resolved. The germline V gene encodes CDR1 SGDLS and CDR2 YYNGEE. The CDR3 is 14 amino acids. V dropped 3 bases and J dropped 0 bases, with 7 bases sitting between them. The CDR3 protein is CASSAWYSGNTIYF. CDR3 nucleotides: TGTGCCAGCAGCGCCTGGTACTCTGGAAACACCATATATTTT.